The 23 T cell receptor beta chains given below trace back to one sample, sequenced in a study of blood T cell repertoires in COVID-19. Produced via immunoSEQ multiplex PCR; TCRdb's table is partial and in-frame only. The data show about 43,000 clones, around 90% seen once. Sample: peripheral blood. The origin of the receptors is an elderly woman with active COVID-19.

The chain employs TRBV5-1 and TRBJ1-1; 8 bases map to TRBD1. The CDR3 length is 14 residues. V lost 4 bases, J lost 3 bases, and 5 bases stayed unmatched. The germline CDR1 and CDR2 sequences are SGHRS and YFSETQ. The CDR3 loop is CASSLQGADTEAFF. Here the CDR3 DNA reads TGCGCCAGCAGCCTCCAGGGGGCGGACACTGAAGCTTTCTTT.

The chain carries TRBV5-1 and TRBJ2-5; D is perhaps TRBD2 (6 bases). Looked up from germline, CDR1 is SGHRS and CDR2 is YFSETQ. CDR3 length: 13 residues. V lost 4 bases and J lost 5, with 12 bases in between. Here the CDR3 reads CASSRTGVETQYF. The CDR3 nucleotides are TGCGCCAGCAGCCGGACGGGGGTGGAGACCCAGTACTTC.

The chain employs TRBV30 and TRBJ1-2, with D perhaps TRBD1 (6 bases). In germline, CDR1 is GTSNPN, CDR2 SVGIG (reference sequence). The CDR3 consists of 14 residues. V gave up 7 bases and J gave up 2 bases, with 17 bases separating them. Written as DNA, the CDR3 is TGTGCCTTTAACGCGGGGGGCGGAAACTATGGCTACACCTTC. Translating gives CAFNAGGGNYGYTF.

V and J are TRBV14 and TRBJ2-2; possible D gene TRBD1, 6 bases. Germline lookup yields CDR1 SGHDN and CDR2 FVKESK. Trimming took off 0 bases at V and 4 bases at J, with 9 bases between the two ends. The CDR3 is 15 amino acids. CDR3: CASSQDTGLTGELFF. CDR3 sequence (DNA): TGTGCCAGCAGCCAAGACACAGGGCTCACCGGGGAGCTGTTTTTT.

The rearrangement uses TRBV27 and TRBJ1-5, with 9 positions matching TRBD1. Germline trimming cut 8 bases from V and 4 bases from J; bases unmatched to any gene: 9. The germline V gene has CDR1 MNHEY and CDR2 SMNVEV (reference sequence). The CDR3 has 15 residues. The CDR3 loop reads CASGNTGGGNQPQHF. CDR3 bases: TGTGCCAGCGGCAATACAGGGGGCGGTAATCAGCCCCAGCATTTT.

The chain is built from TRBV11-2 and TRBJ2-1; 9 bases map to TRBD2. There are 16 residues in the CDR3. The V gene end was trimmed by 2 bases and the J gene end by 8 bases; junction bases not matched to a gene: 10. Germline CDR1 SGHAT, CDR2 FQNNGV. CDR3 region: CASSLTLGGGADEQFF. CDR3 nucleotides: TGTGCCAGCAGCTTAACGCTGGGCGGGGGGGCCGATGAGCAGTTCTTC.

This clone was counted only a few times. The chain joins TRBV7-8 to TRBJ2-2, with unresolved D. The V end was cut by 1 base, the J end by 2 bases, with 5 bases between. This CDR3 region has 14 residues. The germline gives CDR1 SGHVS, CDR2 FQNEAQ. The CDR3 region has the DNA TGTGCCAGCAGCTTAGACGGTAACACCGGGGAGCTGTTTTTT. This translates into CASSLDGNTGELFF.

The gene calls are TRBV7-7 and TRBJ2-2; the match to TRBD1 covers 10 bases. The CDR3 extends over 15 amino acids. From germline, CDR1 is SSHAT and CDR2 FNYEAQ (reference sequence). The trim removed 4 bases at V and 6 bases at J, leaving 5 bases unmatched. CDR3 coding DNA: TGTGCCAGCAGCTCCGGGACAGGGGACCCCGGGGAGCTGTTTTTT. It translates to CASSSGTGDPGELFF.

This chain joins TRBV4-2 and TRBJ1-4, with a weak D call TRBD1 (6 bases). The length of the CDR3 is 16 residues. Trimming left V 0 bases short and J 10 bases short, with 18 bases between. Germline V gives CDR1 LGHNA, CDR2 YNFKEQ. This CDR3 is CASSQDRTRDIVKLFF. CDR3 DNA: TGTGCCAGCAGCCAAGATCGTACTCGGGACATAGTAAAACTGTTTTTT.

This chain uses TRBV19 with TRBJ2-3, with 12 positions matching TRBD2. The junction had 11 bases not matched to a gene; V was cut back by 3 bases and J by 4 bases. This CDR3 spans 18 amino acids. The germline V gene encodes CDR1 LNHDA and CDR2 SQIVND (reference sequence). The CDR3 is CASSIRLAGGKRPDTQYF. The CDR3 region has the DNA TGTGCCAGTAGTATCAGGCTAGCGGGGGGGAAGAGGCCAGATACGCAGTATTTT.

The chain carries TRBV29-1 and TRBJ2-7, with 9 bases that match TRBD1. The CDR3 length is 13 residues. J lost 6 bases, V lost 5 bases, and 8 bases had no gene match. Germline values: CDR1 SQVTM, CDR2 ANQGSEA. Here the CDR3 DNA reads TGCAGCGTTACACAGGGGGCTCAGCGCGAGCAGTACTTC. Translating gives CSVTQGAQREQYF.

In its sample, this clone was seen once. The chain has TRBV25-1 and TRBJ2-3; TRBD1 agrees at 7 bases. Trimming removed 6 bases from V and 1 base from J; junction bases left unmatched: 4. The germline CDR1 and CDR2 sequences are MGHDK and SYGVNS. The CDR3 has 14 residues. The CDR3 DNA is TGTGCCAGCAGCGTCACAGGGGGCACAGATACGCAGTATTTT. The encoded protein is CASSVTGGTDTQYF.

This chain uses TRBV6-6 with TRBJ2-3; tentative D call: TRBD1 (5 bases). Germline loops: CDR1 MNHNY, CDR2 SVGAGI (reference sequence). This CDR3 has 16 amino acids. The V and J ends lost 0 bases and 0 bases respectively, with 10 bases between them. The CDR3 reads CASSYSRGASTDTQYF. In DNA form, the CDR3 reads TGTGCCAGCAGTTACTCGCGTGGGGCCAGCACAGATACGCAGTATTTT.

This clone showed up just once. The V gene is TRBV9, the J gene TRBJ2-1, with TRBD2 matching over 9 bases. V lost 3 bases and J lost 9; bases outside the gene matches: 22. The CDR3 has 19 amino acids. The germline CDR1 and CDR2 sequences are SGDLS and YYNGEE. CDR3: CASSEGQGPRRGGGREQFF. The DNA of the CDR3 is TGTGCCAGCAGCGAGGGCCAAGGTCCTCGGCGGGGGGGCGGTCGTGAGCAGTTCTTC.

The V gene is TRBV6-5, the J gene TRBJ2-3, with 10 positions matching TRBD2. The trim removed 6 bases at V and 1 base at J, leaving 4 bases unmatched. This CDR3 has 15 residues. Germline CDR1 is MNHEY and CDR2 is SVGAGI. As DNA, the CDR3 is TGTGCCAGCAGCTCCCTAGCGGGGGGCACAGATACGCAGTATTTT. Its protein product is CASSSLAGGTDTQYF.

This clone was detected a few times. Other DNA variants within this sample encode the same CDR3. The CDR3 is CASSPRSGGPQETQYF. CDR3 nucleotides: TGTGCCAGCTCACCACGTAGCGGGGGGCCGCAAGAGACCCAGTACTTC. The V and J genes are TRBV18 and TRBJ2-5; 10 bases are a match to TRBD2. The CDR3 runs to 16 residues. The ends lost 1 base at V and 2 bases at J; junction bases unmatched: 4. Germline CDR1 reads KGHSH; CDR2 reads LQKENI. Looking up the rest from reference TRBV18 and TRBJ2-5 gives the full variable domain: NAGVMQNPRHLVRRRGQEARLRCSPMKGHSHVYWYRQLPEEGLKFMVYLQKENIIDESGMPKERFSAEFPKEGPSILRIQQVVRGDSAAYFCASSPRSGGPQETQYFGPGTRLLVL.

The J gene is TRBJ2-3, the V gene TRBV4-3; 9 bases align to TRBD2. The J segment lost 4 bases and the V segment lost 1 base, leaving 9 bases of the junction unmatched. The germline V gene has CDR1 LGHNA and CDR2 YSLEER. There are 17 residues in the CDR3. The chain's CDR3 is CASSQVRGGGAADTQYF. The CDR3 nucleotides are TGCGCCAGCAGCCAAGTACGGGGCGGGGGGGCCGCAGATACGCAGTATTTT.

This chain uses TRBV7-2 with TRBJ1-4; TRBD1 matches at 7 bases. The junction had 7 bases not matched to a gene; V was cut back by 3 bases and J by 6 bases. Germline assignment: CDR1 SGHTA and CDR2 FQGNSA. The CDR3 is made up of 15 amino acids. CDR3 DNA sequence: TGTGCCAGCAGCTTCTCCGGGACAGTTTATGAAAAACTGTTTTTT. Amino acid sequence: CASSFSGTVYEKLFF.

Notes on this clone: Compared with germline, one end of the junction differs, possibly owing to a read error. This chain uses TRBV5-1 with TRBJ2-7; no reliable D call. The CDR3 is 14 amino acids. CDR1 SGHRS and CDR2 YFSETQ come from the germline V gene. This CDR3 reads CASSLEDFSHEQYF. The DNA of the CDR3 is TGCGCCAGCAGCTTGGAAGACTTCTCCCACGAGCAGTACTTC.

V gene TRBV7-9 combines with J gene TRBJ1-2, with D unresolved. This CDR3 is built from 14 residues. The germline gives CDR1 SEHNR, CDR2 FQNEAQ (reference sequence). The ends were cut back, 3 bases at V and 2 bases at J, with 10 bases in the middle. CDR3 DNA: TGTGCCAGCAGCTTGGGCTCCTCGAACTATGGCTACACCTTC. As protein: CASSLGSSNYGYTF.

This chain connects TRBV6-1 to TRBJ2-1; TRBD1 is a possible D gene (5 bases). The germline CDR1 and CDR2 sequences are MNHNS and SASEGT. Trimming removed 6 bases at V and 5 bases at J, with 5 bases between. CDR3 length: 11 residues. The CDR3 region is CASRDNNEQFF. The CDR3 DNA reads as TGTGCCAGCAGGGACAACAATGAGCAGTTCTTC.

This rearrangement joins TRBV5-1 to TRBJ2-1, with 14 nucleotides matching TRBD2. V was pared by 1 base and J by 3 bases, with 3 bases of the junction left unmatched. This CDR3 spans 17 amino acids. Germline V lookup: CDR1 SGHRS, CDR2 YFSETQ. CDR3 nucleotides: TGCGCCAGCAGCTTGCGGACTAGCGGGGGGAGCTACAATGAGCAGTTCTTC. It translates to CASSLRTSGGSYNEQFF.

This sequence joins TRBV4-3 and TRBJ2-6; 7 bases map to TRBD1. V was pared by 4 bases and J by 2 bases, with 11 bases of the junction left unmatched. The CDR3 runs to 18 residues. Germline V lookup: CDR1 LGHNA, CDR2 YSLEER. CDR3 loop: CASSLLTGDLAGANVLTF. The CDR3 DNA reads TGCGCCAGCAGCCTCCTCACAGGGGACCTTGCTGGGGCCAACGTCCTGACTTTC.